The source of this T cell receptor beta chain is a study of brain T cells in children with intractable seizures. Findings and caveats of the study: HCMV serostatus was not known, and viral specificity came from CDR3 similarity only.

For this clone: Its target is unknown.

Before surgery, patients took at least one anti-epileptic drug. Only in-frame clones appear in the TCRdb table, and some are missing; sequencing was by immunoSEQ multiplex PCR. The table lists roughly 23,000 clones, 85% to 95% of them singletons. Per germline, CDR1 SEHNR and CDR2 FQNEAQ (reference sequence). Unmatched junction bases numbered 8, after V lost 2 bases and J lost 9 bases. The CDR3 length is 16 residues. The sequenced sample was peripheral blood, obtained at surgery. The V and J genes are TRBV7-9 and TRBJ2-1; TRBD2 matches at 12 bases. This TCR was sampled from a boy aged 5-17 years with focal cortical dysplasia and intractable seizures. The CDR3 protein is CASSLLAGGFRSEQFF. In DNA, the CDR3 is TGTGCCAGCAGCTTACTAGCGGGGGGGTTTCGGAGTGAGCAGTTCTTC. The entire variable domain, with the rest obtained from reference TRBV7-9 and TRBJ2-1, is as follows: DTGVSQNPRHKITKRGQNVTFRCDPISEHNRLYWYRQTLGQGPEFLTYFQNEAQLEKSRLLSDRFSAERPKGSFSTLEIQRTEQGDSAMYLCASSLLAGGFRSEQFFGPGTRLTVL.